The 2 T cell receptor beta chains given below trace back to one sample, sequenced in a study of shared clonotypes between healthy human individuals (dated by TCRdb to the early 2020s). Libraries were constructed by the immunoSEQ multiplex PCR assay. As stored in TCRdb, this immuneACCESS dataset retains in-frame rearrangements with V and J assigned. A fraction of the clones does not appear; measured against another copy, unresolved V genes explain less than half of the discrepancy, and the remainder lacks a known reason. For this sample there are around 2.1 million clones; approximately 96% appear just once. Clones ranked in the top ten supply 0.1% to 0.15% of the sample. The sequencing sample was made of naive CD4+ T cells sorted from blood. The cell subset or site label, read with the paper, signifies: CD45RA+ positively selected. The receptors come from a man aged 18 to 35 in good health.

The table lists this clone with a count of one. J is TRBJ2-7 and V is TRBV21-1; the D call of TRBD1 is as the table states it, not checked on the DNA. TRBV21-1 constitutes a pseudogene. The CDR3 is 15 amino acids. The CDR3 bases are TGTGCCAGCAGCTCTGGGGCGAGTAGCTCCTACGAGCAGTACTTC. This codes for CASSSGASSSYEQYF.

This chain uses TRBV27 with TRBJ1-5, with 7 bases lining up with TRBD1. Trimming removed 3 bases from V and 7 bases from J; junction bases left unmatched: 6. The V gene's germline CDR1 is MNHEY and CDR2 SMNVEV (reference sequence). This CDR3 comprises 14 residues. CDR3 DNA sequence: TGTGCCAGCAGTTTTGACAGGGTAAGCCAGCCCCAGCATTTT. Its protein product is CASSFDRVSQPQHF.